The T cell receptor (beta chain) described here comes from a study of neurological immune-mediated disorders. Synthesis of cDNA was performed by 5'RACE using 10-nucleotide random UMIs. In TCRdb, the 5' RACE reads were re-called with MiXCR into one record per CDR3 protein. The table records 70,000 to 95,000 distinct CDR3 sequences, over 10% of them present only once. Germline V gene lookup returns CDR1 SQVTM and CDR2 ANQGSEA. The CDR3 loop spans 12 amino acids. Time point indicated: longitudinal time-point 2. This clonotype was picked up many times. Sample: PBMCs. This clonotype was sampled from a female donor with HTLV-1-associated myelopathy (HAM/TSP). J is TRBJ2-3 and V is TRBV29-1; D is perhaps TRBD2 (7 bases). The CDR3 reads CSGGARSNTQYF. CDR3 DNA: TGCAGTGGGGGGGCGAGATCAAATACGCAGTATTTT.